Listed below are T cell receptor beta chains from one sample, sequenced in a study of cytomegalovirus exposure and HLA in healthy donors. Measured with immunoSEQ multiplex PCR; TCRdb has only the in-frame clones, and not every one. The data hold roughly 68,000 clones, with around 74% observed a single time. Material for sequencing was PBMCs. The receptors derive from a woman aged 25 to 39 in good health and CMV-seropositive. Each CDR3 is given with its conserved first and last residue. The D gene is left open where the match is weak. A clone size is listed for some rows: how often the clone was seen (once, few, many), or a class if it is expanded.

len	d_gene	v_gene	abundance	j_gene	CDR3aa	CDR3nt
15	TRBD1	TRBV6-4	few	TRBJ1-5	CASSDGTGGNQPQHF	TGTGCCAGCAGTGACGGGACAGGGGGCAATCAGCCCCAGCATTTT
15	TRBD1	TRBV19	.	TRBJ2-7	CASSSDRERIYEQYF	TGTGCCAGTAGCTCGGACAGGGAGAGAATCTACGAGCAGTACTTC
16	TRBD2	TRBV4-2	few	TRBJ2-7	CASSQDRGGSDYEQYF	TGTGCCAGCAGCCAAGATCGGGGCGGGAGTGATTACGAGCAGTACTTC
14	.	TRBV6-1	.	TRBJ2-5	CASSVVQGRETQYF	TGTGCCAGCAGCGTAGTACAGGGTAGAGAGACCCAGTACTTC
14	.	TRBV25-1	.	TRBJ1-1	CASSEGARDTEAFF	TGTGCCAGCAGTGAGGGGGCGCGGGACACTGAAGCTTTCTTT
19	TRBD2	TRBV7-4	.	TRBJ2-2	CASSLPGVAGGPNTGELFF	TGTGCCAGCAGCTTACCCGGGGTAGCGGGAGGGCCGAACACCGGGGAGCTGTTTTTT
14	TRBD2	TRBV7-2	.	TRBJ2-7	CASSLGAGVYEQYF	TGTGCCAGCAGCTTAGGGGCGGGAGTTTACGAGCAGTACTTC
14	.	TRBV6-1	.	TRBJ1-1	CASRTRDLRGVAFF	TGTGCCAGCAGGACTCGGGACTTACGTGGGGTAGCTTTCTTT
16	TRBD1	TRBV6-1	.	TRBJ1-6	CASSEVAGTGYSPLHF	TGTGCCAGCAGTGAAGTAGCCGGGACAGGGTACTCACCCCTCCACTTT
15	.	TRBV7-9	.	TRBJ1-4	CASSADSTTNEKLFF	TGTGCCAGCAGCGCCGACAGCACAACTAATGAAAAACTGTTTTTT
14	.	TRBV29-1	.	TRBJ1-2	CSVDGTGSNYGYTF	TGCAGCGTCGATGGAACAGGCTCGAACTATGGCTACACCTTC
17	.	TRBV13	.	TRBJ2-1	CASSPSTSWISYNEQFF	TGTGCCAGCAGCCCGTCAACTAGCTGGATCTCCTACAATGAGCAGTTCTTC
16	TRBD2	TRBV7-9	.	TRBJ2-1	CASSPLVAGGEGEQFF	TGTGCCAGCAGCCCATTAGTAGCGGGAGGTGAGGGTGAGCAGTTCTTC
14	.	TRBV15	.	TRBJ2-7	CATILDSLSYEQYF	TGTGCCACAATACTCGACAGCCTCTCCTACGAGCAGTACTTC
14	.	TRBV28	.	TRBJ2-5	CASSLRAVQETQYF	TGTGCCAGCAGTTTGCGGGCGGTTCAAGAGACCCAGTACTTC
13	.	TRBV29-1	once	TRBJ1-1	CSVEENGSTEAFF	TGCAGCGTTGAAGAGAATGGCAGCACTGAAGCTTTCTTT
15	TRBD2	TRBV6-7	.	TRBJ2-1	CASSCGLAGENEQFF	TGTGCCAGCAGCTGCGGACTAGCGGGAGAGAATGAGCAGTTCTTC
14	TRBD2	TRBV27	.	TRBJ2-1	CASSSGTSRNEQFF	TGTGCCAGCAGTTCTGGGACTAGCCGAAATGAGCAGTTCTTC
15	TRBD1	TRBV29-1	.	TRBJ2-1	CSARKGQAEYNEQFF	TGCAGCGCCCGAAAAGGACAGGCTGAGTACAATGAGCAGTTCTTC
13	.	TRBV7-9	.	TRBJ1-5	CASSLESNQPQHF	TGTGCCAGCAGCTTAGAGAGTAATCAGCCCCAGCATTTT
11	.	TRBV29-1	.	TRBJ2-7	CSVTTLGEQYF	TGCAGCGTAACGACCCTCGGGGAGCAGTACTTC
16	.	TRBV12-1	.	TRBJ2-2	CASSSTSGTGNGELFF	TGTGCCAGCAGCTCGACTAGCGGGACCGGGAACGGGGAGCTGTTTTTT
13	TRBD1	TRBV19	once	TRBJ1-1	CASEDRGRRRAFF	TGTGCCAGTGAAGACAGGGGACGAAGGCGAGCTTTCTTT
15	.	TRBV10-1	.	TRBJ2-3	CASSESGSTTDTQYF	TGCGCCAGCAGTGAGTCCGGGAGTACCACAGATACGCAGTATTTT
16	.	TRBV7-9	.	TRBJ1-1	CASSSTRGSSVAEAFF	TGTGCCAGCAGCTCAACCAGGGGTTCTTCGGTGGCTGAAGCTTTCTTT